One sample yielded the 2 T cell receptor beta chains listed below, sequenced in a study of T cell responses to AZD1222 COVID-19 vaccine. Only in-frame clones appear in the TCRdb table, and some are missing; sequencing was by immunoSEQ multiplex PCR. This table has about 120,000 clones, over 90% appearing once. The sample here was peripheral blood, taken 28 days after the second AZD1222 dose. Receptors were obtained from an adult who received the AZD1222 COVID-19 vaccine.

V usage is TRBV5-1 and J usage is TRBJ1-1; D not certain. CDR3 length: 16 amino acids. Germline V gene data show CDR1 as SGHRS and CDR2 as YFSETQ. V gave up 1 base and J gave up 1 base, with 14 bases separating them. The DNA of the CDR3 is TGCGCCAGCAGCTTGTTGAGGCGTTTGGAGAACACTGAAGCTTTCTTT. It codes for CASSLLRRLENTEAFF.

The genes are TRBV6-1 and TRBJ2-3; 8 bases agree with TRBD2. The length of the CDR3 is 16 residues. V gave up 2 bases and J gave up 5 bases; unmatched junction bases: 9. Per germline, CDR1 MNHNS and CDR2 SASEGT. CDR3 residues: CASSERGSGVGDTQYF. As DNA, the CDR3 is TGTGCCAGCAGTGAAAGGGGTAGCGGGGTTGGAGATACGCAGTATTTT.